The entry that follows covers one T cell receptor (beta chain) sequence. Its antigen is not identified. The data originate from a study of tumor-infiltrating lymphocytes in localized non-small cell lung cancer. Repertoires were generated with immunoSEQ multiplex PCR, while TCRdb's copy carries only in-frame clones and drops some. The data contain under 20,000 clones, around 76% of them singletons. Notes on the study in general: Immunotypes IM1 and IM2 had similar TCR-derived T-cell fractions.

Germline CDR1 and CDR2: SGHRS and YFSETQ. This CDR3 has 15 amino acids. J was trimmed by 2 bases and V by 4 bases; bases with no gene match: 6. Sequenced sample: lung tumor tissue. This TCR derives from a human donor with non-small cell lung cancer. The chain employs TRBV5-1 and TRBJ2-7; TRBD1 aligns across 10 bases. The CDR3 DNA follows: TGCGCCAGCAGCCCCCGGGACAGGGGCCCCTACGAGCAGTACTTC. It encodes CASSPRDRGPYEQYF. Drawing the rest from reference TRBV5-1 and TRBJ2-7, the complete variable domain is KAGVTQTPRYLIKTRGQQVTLSCSPISGHRSVSWYQQTPGQGLQFLFEYFSETQRNKGNFPGRFSGRQFSNSRSEMNVSTLELGDSALYLCASSPRDRGPYEQYFGPGTRLTVT.